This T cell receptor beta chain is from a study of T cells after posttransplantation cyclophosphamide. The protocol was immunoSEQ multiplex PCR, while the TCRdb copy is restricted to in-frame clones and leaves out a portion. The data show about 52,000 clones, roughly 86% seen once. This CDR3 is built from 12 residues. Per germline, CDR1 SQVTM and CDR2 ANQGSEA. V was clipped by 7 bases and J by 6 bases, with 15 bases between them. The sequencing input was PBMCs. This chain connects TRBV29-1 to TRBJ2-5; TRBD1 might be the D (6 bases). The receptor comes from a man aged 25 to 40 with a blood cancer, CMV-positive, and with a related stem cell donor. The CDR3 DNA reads TGCAGCGCCGGAGACAGGATGAAGACCCAGTACTTC. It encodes CSAGDRMKTQYF.